Listed below are T cell receptor beta chains from one sample, sequenced in a study of cytomegalovirus exposure and HLA in healthy donors. TCRdb's copy holds only in-frame clones and misses some; the assay was immunoSEQ multiplex PCR. The sample gives under 250,000 clones, around 86% of which show up once; 2% is in the top ten. Specimen: PBMCs. Receptors were obtained from a woman between 18 and 29 years old in good health and CMV-seropositive. Both conserved end residues are part of each CDR3. Fields, in order: J gene, V gene, CDR3 protein.

J: TRBJ1-1
V: TRBV28
CDR3: CASSFPGRVNTEAFF

J: TRBJ2-6
V: TRBV25-1
CDR3: CASSGYRGTGANVLTF

J: TRBJ2-2
V: TRBV5-4
CDR3: CASSPGTSSYTGELFF

J: TRBJ2-7
V: TRBV7-8
CDR3: CASSLEGQSYEQYF

J: TRBJ2-7
V: TRBV6-5
CDR3: CASSYFSRVGVYEQYF

J: TRBJ2-1
V: TRBV9
CDR3: CASNPQGTSGSINEQFF

J: TRBJ1-5
V: TRBV27
CDR3: CASSLSFQSNQPQHF

J: TRBJ2-1
V: TRBV6-5
CDR3: CASSYSRVYNEQFF

J: TRBJ1-5
V: TRBV7-6
CDR3: CASSSNRGKGNQPQHF

J: TRBJ2-7
V: TRBV5-1
CDR3: CASSFGTSYEQYF

J: TRBJ2-4
V: TRBV27
CDR3: CASNPDSNLKNIQYF

J: TRBJ2-3
V: TRBV7-6
CDR3: CASSLARVGGPSDTQYF

J: TRBJ2-3
V: TRBV30
CDR3: CAWSNGTASTDTQYF

J: TRBJ1-1
V: TRBV30
CDR3: CAWYGPTGLGTEAFF

J: TRBJ1-4
V: TRBV7-9
CDR3: CASSTPDRLFF

J: TRBJ1-1
V: TRBV5-5
CDR3: CASSPNPGSQAFF

J: TRBJ2-7
V: TRBV2
CDR3: CASIDSGALYEQYF

J: TRBJ2-7
V: TRBV5-4
CDR3: CASSLVGDEQYF

J: TRBJ2-7
V: TRBV13
CDR3: CASAGSTGEQYF

J: TRBJ1-2
V: TRBV28
CDR3: CASFEGAKGYGYTF

J: TRBJ2-7
V: TRBV30
CDR3: CAWSTGGSYEQYF

J: TRBJ1-1
V: TRBV4-1
CDR3: CASSQPKDRGEAFF

J: TRBJ1-2
V: TRBV19
CDR3: CASSMTGGAYGYTF

J: TRBJ1-4
V: TRBV20-1
CDR3: CSASVREKLFF

J: TRBJ2-7
V: TRBV30
CDR3: CAWSKTSGGYEQYF

J: TRBJ1-1
V: TRBV5-6
CDR3: CASTTGQGRDIPSNTEAFF

J: TRBJ1-1
V: TRBV7-3
CDR3: CASSLDRGSTEAFF

J: TRBJ2-2
V: TRBV10-3
CDR3: CAILDGGSGSVGELFF

J: TRBJ2-7
V: TRBV11-2
CDR3: CASSLRGSGRALTYEQYF

J: TRBJ1-2
V: TRBV6-5
CDR3: CASCTGANYGYTF

J: TRBJ1-2
V: TRBV2
CDR3: CASSETTAIGYYGYTF

J: TRBJ2-7
V: TRBV27
CDR3: CASSPWTGLSEQYF

J: TRBJ2-3
V: TRBV6-1
CDR3: CASSAEGTDTQYF

J: TRBJ1-5
V: TRBV28
CDR3: CASSFIRGTLSNQPQHF

J: TRBJ2-3
V: TRBV28
CDR3: CASSFATGVHTDTQYF

J: TRBJ2-1
V: TRBV6-4
CDR3: CASREGLAENNEQFF

J: TRBJ2-2
V: TRBV6-6
CDR3: CASSPGTSGNTGELFF

J: TRBJ2-7
V: TRBV30
CDR3: CAWSPPSGLIGNAEQYF

J: TRBJ2-7
V: TRBV28
CDR3: CASSPEGSFYEQYF

J: TRBJ1-4
V: TRBV2
CDR3: CASSDNSNEKLFF

J: TRBJ2-3
V: TRBV5-1
CDR3: CASRASSGSTDTQYF

J: TRBJ1-5
V: TRBV4-2
CDR3: CASSQMGLRGNQPQHF

J: TRBJ2-1
V: TRBV6-5
CDR3: CASSSGLEGNEQFF

J: TRBJ1-2
V: TRBV2
CDR3: CASSPSSSGFNGYTF

J: TRBJ1-2
V: TRBV28
CDR3: CASSYYRETNYGYTF

J: TRBJ2-7
V: TRBV15
CDR3: CATSRASPGTAPYEQYF

J: TRBJ1-1
V: TRBV7-6
CDR3: CASSLVFESEAFF

J: TRBJ1-5
V: TRBV6-1
CDR3: CASMAGWGNQPQHF

J: TRBJ2-5
V: TRBV28
CDR3: CASSLFGGETQYF

J: TRBJ1-2
V: TRBV2
CDR3: CASISSGGDGYTF

J: TRBJ2-7
V: TRBV28
CDR3: CASSLLGDSSSYEQYF

J: TRBJ1-4
V: TRBV7-2
CDR3: CASSLRGAGEKLFF

J: TRBJ2-7
V: TRBV7-2
CDR3: CASSPGRIYEQYF